This entry describes one TCR beta chain. As handled by the study authors: The assay estimated nucleated cells by amplifying reference gene primers. The table came from immunoSEQ multiplex PCR; TCRdb's copy has only in-frame clones and leaves some out. The V and J calls and the clone size are those of that table, but D and trimming were determined from the DNA. The table has approximately 75,000 clones, roughly four fifths seen once; the top ten hold around 9.7%. This entry is derived from a study of blood T cell repertoires in COVID-19. Background on the study: Donors in the United States, Italy and Spain gave samples during acute or convalescent COVID-19. From T cells, B-cell-depleted T cells, or PBMCs came the material, which was cDNA or gDNA.

Trimming cost V 3 bases and J 1 base, with 17 bases left between them. The CDR3 loop spans 17 amino acids. Germline V gene data show CDR1 as SEHNR and CDR2 as FQNEAQ (reference sequence). This chain links TRBV7-9 with TRBJ2-3; the D gene is possibly TRBD2 (6 bases). The clonotype originates from a woman of 80 years or more with acute or convalescent COVID-19. The sample consisted of peripheral blood. Here the CDR3 DNA reads TGTGCCAGCAGCTTCGTTCTTGGGGTAGCGGGCACAGATACGCAGTATTTT. It encodes CASSFVLGVAGTDTQYF.